The rows below give T cell receptor beta chains drawn from one sample of a study of radiotherapy plus CTLA-4 blockade in lung cancer. The protocol was immunoSEQ multiplex PCR, while the TCRdb copy is restricted to in-frame clones and leaves out a portion. The sample holds some 30,000 clones; 70% to 85% are singletons and the top ten take around 8%. The sample was peripheral blood, taken from a patient treated with radiotherapy plus ipilimumab. Receptors originate from a human donor with non-small cell lung cancer who had stable disease on radiotherapy plus ipilimumab. The CDR3 runs from the conserved cysteine through the conserved F or W. Fields, in order: V gene, D gene, clone size, J gene, CDR3 protein, CDR3 DNA. A D gene is named only where the DNA matches it firmly. Not all rows give a size; the values are once, few, many and, for expanded clones, a class.

TRBV5-1,NA,NA,TRBJ2-1,CASRILSSSYNEQFF,TGCGCCAGCAGGATTCTGAGTAGCTCCTACAATGAGCAGTTCTTC
TRBV7-2,NA,NA,TRBJ1-2,CASSLGGRANYGYTF,TGTGCCAGCAGCTTAGGTGGCAGGGCTAACTATGGCTACACCTTC
TRBV2,NA,NA,TRBJ2-3,CASSSTLQVTGTDTQYF,TGTGCCAGCAGTTCCACACTTCAGGTTACGGGCACAGATACGCAGTATTTT
TRBV7-2,NA,few,TRBJ1-5,CASSLTEGSQPQHF,TGTGCCAGCAGCTTAACAGAGGGGTCTCAGCCCCAGCATTTT
TRBV27,NA,NA,TRBJ2-3,CASSLKDSQHLDTQYF,TGTGCCAGCAGTTTAAAGGACAGCCAGCACCTGGATACGCAGTATTTT
TRBV6-1,NA,NA,TRBJ1-2,CASSSPSTSISGYTF,TGTGCCAGCAGTTCCCCTTCTACCTCAATTTCGGGCTACACCTTC
TRBV6-1,TRBD1,NA,TRBJ2-7,CASRRPGQGGYEQYF,TGTGCCAGCAGGAGACCCGGACAGGGGGGCTACGAGCAGTACTTC
TRBV9,TRBD2,NA,TRBJ2-3,CASSVALGRVRGGTDTQYF,TGTGCCAGCAGCGTAGCTCTTGGCCGGGTGCGGGGGGGCACAGATACGCAGTATTTT
TRBV27,TRBD1,NA,TRBJ1-1,CATSFSGTGRAFF,TGTGCCACCAGTTTCTCGGGGACAGGGCGCGCTTTCTTT
TRBV13,TRBD1,once,TRBJ1-1,CASSQNYRGAMNTEAFF,TGTGCCAGCAGCCAAAATTACAGGGGTGCAATGAACACTGAAGCTTTCTTT
TRBV25-1,NA,NA,TRBJ1-5,CASSVGISNQPQHF,TGTGCCAGCAGTGTCGGGATTAGCAATCAGCCCCAGCATTTT
TRBV6-1,TRBD1,NA,TRBJ2-4,CASTLTGENIQYF,TGTGCCAGCACCTTGACAGGGGAAAACATTCAGTACTTC
TRBV10-2,NA,NA,TRBJ2-5,CASSDRVAGGETQYF,TGCGCCAGCAGTGACAGGGTCGCCGGCGGGGAGACCCAGTACTTC
TRBV7-9,NA,medium-sized,TRBJ2-6,CASSSGDSYSGANVLTF,TGTGCCAGCAGCTCCGGAGACAGCTACTCTGGGGCCAACGTCCTGACTTTC
TRBV5-1,NA,NA,TRBJ1-5,CASSLSGNSNQPQHF,TGCGCCAGCAGCTTGTCTGGGAATAGCAATCAGCCCCAGCATTTT
TRBV6-5,TRBD2,NA,TRBJ2-7,CASSNGRGLHEQYF,TGTGCCAGCAGCAACGGGCGGGGGTTACACGAGCAGTACTTC
TRBV9,NA,NA,TRBJ2-7,CASSDAPDGPIGYEQYF,TGTGCCAGCAGCGACGCCCCCGACGGGCCGATTGGGTACGAGCAGTACTTC
TRBV7-2,NA,NA,TRBJ1-1,CASSLVRQDPEAFF,TGTGCCAGCAGCTTAGTCAGGCAGGACCCTGAAGCTTTCTTT
TRBV6-5,TRBD1,NA,TRBJ2-2,CASSYGTGPNTGELFF,TGTGCCAGCAGTTACGGGACAGGACCGAACACCGGGGAGCTGTTTTTT
TRBV5-1,TRBD1,NA,TRBJ1-5,CASSTTGDSNQPQHF,TGCGCCAGCAGTACGACAGGGGATAGCAATCAGCCCCAGCATTTT
TRBV7-9,NA,few,TRBJ2-7,CASSLSPNYEQYF,TGTGCCAGCAGCTTATCCCCCAACTACGAGCAGTACTTC
TRBV4-3,TRBD1,NA,TRBJ2-6,CASSPSPPTGGSIVLTF,TGCGCCAGCAGCCCTTCACCCCCGACAGGGGGCTCCATAGTCCTGACTTTC
TRBV11-2,NA,NA,TRBJ2-5,CASSLDIGQVRAETQYF,TGTGCCAGCAGCTTAGACATTGGACAAGTAAGAGCAGAGACCCAGTACTTC
TRBV2,NA,few,TRBJ1-2,CASRPTGLNYGYTF,TGTGCCAGCAGACCCACAGGGTTAAACTATGGCTACACCTTC
TRBV10-1,NA,NA,TRBJ2-1,CATSIGGLSYNEQFF,TGCGCCACCTCGATTGGGGGGCTCTCCTACAATGAGCAGTTCTTC
TRBV6-4,TRBD1,NA,TRBJ1-1,CASSQDRGWTEAFF,TGTGCCAGCAGTCAAGACAGGGGTTGGACTGAAGCTTTCTTT